The sequence of this T cell receptor beta chain was determined in a study of CD8+ T cells in alopecia areata. Reverse transcription of extracted RNA yielded cDNA, which provided the sequencing template. Profiling relied on immunoSEQ multiplex PCR, and the TCRdb table lists in-frame clones only, not all of them. Among approximately 170,000 clones listed, around three fifths were seen once. Regarding treatment: oral pan-JAK inhibitor, 5-10 mg twice daily. Germline-derived CDR1 and CDR2 are LNHNV and YYDKDF (reference sequence). There are 14 residues in the CDR3. Trimming pared 0 bases from V and 6 bases from J, leaving 11 bases between.

The specimen comprised CD4+ T cells sorted from blood, sampled at week 24, from a patient treated with tofacitinib. This TCR was sampled from a human donor with alopecia areata. This sequence joins TRBV15 and TRBJ1-2; TRBD1 might be the D (6 bases). The CDR3 reads CATSRDWTDDGYTF. Written as DNA, the CDR3 is TGTGCCACCAGCAGAGATTGGACAGACGATGGCTACACCTTC.